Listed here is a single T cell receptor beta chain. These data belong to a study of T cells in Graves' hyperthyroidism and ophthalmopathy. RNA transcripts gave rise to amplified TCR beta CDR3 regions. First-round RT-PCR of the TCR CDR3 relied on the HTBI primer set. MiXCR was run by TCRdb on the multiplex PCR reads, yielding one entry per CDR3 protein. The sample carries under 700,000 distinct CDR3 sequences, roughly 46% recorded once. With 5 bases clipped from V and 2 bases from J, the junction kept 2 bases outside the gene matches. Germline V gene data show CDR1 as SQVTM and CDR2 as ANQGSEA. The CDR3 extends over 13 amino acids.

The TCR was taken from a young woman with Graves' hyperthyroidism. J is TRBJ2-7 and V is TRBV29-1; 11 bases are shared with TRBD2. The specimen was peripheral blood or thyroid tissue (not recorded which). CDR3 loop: CSVSSGGAYEQYF. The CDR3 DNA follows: TGCAGCGTTAGTAGCGGGGGGGCCTACGAGCAGTACTTC.